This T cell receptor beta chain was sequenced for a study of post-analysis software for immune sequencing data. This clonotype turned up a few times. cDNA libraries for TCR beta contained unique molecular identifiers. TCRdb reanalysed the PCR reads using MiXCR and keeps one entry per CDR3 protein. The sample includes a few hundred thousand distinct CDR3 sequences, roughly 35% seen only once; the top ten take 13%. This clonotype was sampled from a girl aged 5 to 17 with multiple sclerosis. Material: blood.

CDR3 coding DNA: TGTGCCACCAGTGCCACCATTGGGGCAGGGAAACCCTACGAGCAGTACTTC. This sequence encodes CATSATIGAGKPYEQYF. V is TRBV24-1 and J is TRBJ2-7, with a weak D call TRBD1 (5 bases). The CDR3 contains 17 residues. The V gene lost 5 bases and the J gene lost 2 bases, with 21 bases spanning the gap. Germline CDR1 and CDR2: KGHDR and SFDVKD.